This TCR beta chain emerged from a study of cytomegalovirus exposure and HLA in healthy donors. Both 60 Vbeta primers and 13 Jbeta primers went into the PCR. In the original processing: Unique TCR beta chains totaled some 80 million in a later count, with roughly 12 million of them shared. The method was immunoSEQ multiplex PCR; TCRdb's version includes in-frame clones alone and lacks a portion of them. That table gives V, J and clone size, and the DNA gave D and trimming. The repertoire has 100,000 to 150,000 clones, roughly 8.3% of them found once; the top ten carry around 5.5%. Sampled while nominally healthy, donors likely had unrecorded immune exposures. Germline V CDR1 and CDR2: SGHVS, FNYEAQ. The CDR3 length is 14 residues. Trimming took 1 base from V and 3 from J, leaving 7 bases between them. This clone turned up a few times.

Sequencing was carried out using PBMCs. The rearrangement links TRBV7-6 to TRBJ2-1; weak D call: TRBD2 (5 bases). The TCR comes from a man between 35 and 55 years old in good health and CMV-seronegative. CDR3 DNA: TGTGCCAGCAGCTTAGGTAGCGACTACAATGAGCAGTTCTTC. Protein sequence: CASSLGSDYNEQFF. Filled out from reference TRBV7-6 and TRBJ2-1, the complete variable domain reads GAGVSQSPRYKVTKRGQDVALRCDPISGHVSLYWYRQALGQGPEFLTYFNYEAQQDKSGLPNDRFSAERPEGSISTLTIQRTEQRDSAMYRCASSLGSDYNEQFFGPGTRLTVL.